The clone carrying this T cell receptor (beta chain) was counted between two and nine times. Its matching antigen is unknown. The sample originates from a study of blood T cells in healthy people across ages. Then a second PCR, running roughly 6 to 11 cycles, was carried out with a sample-barcoded 5' primer and a J-beta primer mix. A template-switch adaptor that had 12 random nucleotides put a tag on each cDNA molecule. Via MiXCR, TCRdb re-called the 5' RACE reads, giving one row per CDR3 protein. The table lists 1.2 million to 1.5 million distinct CDR3 sequences, approximately 63% of them singletons. Findings and caveats of the study: Donor CMV infection status was unknown, possibly confounding age-related changes in expanded clonotypes.

Trimming removed 4 bases from V and 5 bases from J, with 11 bases in between. The length of the CDR3 is 13 residues. The chain has TRBV12-3 or TRBV12-4 and TRBJ2-5, with a possible D match to TRBD1 (5 bases). The sequence derives from a man between 18 and 35 years old in good health. The sample comprised blood. This CDR3 is CASSSQGRETQYF. CDR3 DNA sequence: TGTGCCAGCAGTTCGCAGGGAAGGGAGACCCAGTACTTC.